The 8 T cell receptor beta chains in this list originate from one sample, sequenced in a study of T cell changes during pregnancy in multiple sclerosis. Sequenced by immunoSEQ multiplex PCR; TCRdb stores in-frame clones only, minus some. The table includes approximately 45,000 clones, approximately 89% detected once. The specimen comprised CD8+ T cells from peripheral blood mononuclear cells, sampled in the second trimester of pregnancy. All receptors come from a female donor with multiple sclerosis, enrolled in a pregnancy study.

The chain couples TRBV7-3 to TRBJ2-1, with TRBD2 matching 9 bases. The CDR3 is 15 residues long. The V gene's germline CDR1 is SGHTA and CDR2 FQGTGA. V shed 0 bases, J shed 6 bases, and the junction held 3 bases outside the gene matches. This CDR3 reads CASSLTTSGTNEQFF. The CDR3 DNA reads TGTGCCAGCAGCTTAACGACTAGCGGCACCAATGAGCAGTTCTTC.

This clone was seen a few times. At one end, the junction sequence differs from germline, possibly due to a read error. The CDR3 reads CTSRRADNEQFF. The CDR3 DNA reads TGTACCAGTCGGCGGGCCGACAATGAGCAGTTCTTC. The chain couples TRBV2 to TRBJ2-1, with TRBD2 as a possible D gene (5 bases). The length of the CDR3 is 12 residues. Per the germline V gene, CDR1 is SNHLY and CDR2 is FYNNEI.

This chain uses TRBV2 with TRBJ1-2, with TRBD1 matching over 8 bases. Germline values: CDR1 SNHLY, CDR2 FYNNEI. The CDR3 has 15 amino acids. The junction had 5 bases not matched to a gene; V was cut back by 4 bases and J by 1 base. CDR3 amino acids: CASSGPGGINYGYTF. Written as DNA, the CDR3 is TGTGCCAGCAGTGGCCCAGGGGGCATTAACTATGGCTACACCTTC. Full variable domain (remainder filled in from reference TRBV2 and TRBJ1-2): EPEVTQTPSHQVTQMGQEVILRCVPISNHLYFYWYRQILGQKVEFLVSFYNNEISEKSEIFDDQFSVERPDGSNFTLKIRSTKLEDSAMYFCASSGPGGINYGYTFGSGTRLTVV.

The chain couples TRBV6-6 to TRBJ2-7, with TRBD2 as a possible D gene (7 bases). V dropped 0 bases and J dropped 4 bases, with 16 bases sitting between them. Germline V gene sequence: CDR1 MNHNY, CDR2 SVGAGI (reference sequence). This CDR3 spans 16 amino acids. This CDR3 reads CASSYSKGGVLYEQYF. The DNA of the CDR3 is TGTGCCAGCAGTTACTCGAAGGGGGGGGTTCTTTACGAGCAGTACTTC.

The genes are TRBV6-4 and TRBJ2-2; the D gene is possibly TRBD2 (7 bases). The CDR3 runs to 16 residues. The ends were cut back, 11 bases at V and 9 bases at J, with 28 bases in the middle. Germline assignment: CDR1 MRHNA and CDR2 SNTAGT. CDR3 residues: CARIEGGGISSWELFF. The CDR3 DNA is TGTGCCCGCATCGAGGGGGGGGGTATTAGTAGCTGGGAGCTGTTTTTT.

This rearrangement joins TRBV27 to TRBJ2-7; 10 bases are shared with TRBD1. Germline CDR1 reads MNHEY; CDR2 reads SMNVEV (reference sequence). The CDR3 contains 14 residues. The V gene end was trimmed by 6 bases and the J gene end by 6 bases; junction bases not matched to a gene: 8. CDR3 protein: CASSPGQGHFEQYF. The CDR3 DNA sequence: TGTGCCAGCAGCCCGGGACAGGGGCACTTCGAGCAGTACTTC.

Here the CDR3 reads CASSLLGFGVSGDEQYF. In DNA form, the CDR3 reads TGTGCCAGCAGCCTCCTTGGATTCGGCGTTTCCGGGGACGAGCAGTACTTC. The V and J genes are TRBV9 and TRBJ2-7, with a weak D call TRBD2 (5 bases). Trimming took 4 bases from V and 5 from J, leaving 25 bases between them. Germline V gives CDR1 SGDLS, CDR2 YYNGEE. The CDR3 has 17 residues.

This sequence joins TRBV7-6 and TRBJ1-2; 9 nucleotides line up with TRBD1. This CDR3 region has 15 residues. Trimming cost V 4 bases and J 4 bases; bases outside gene matches: 7. In germline, CDR1 is SGHVS, CDR2 FNYEAQ. CDR3 sequence: CASSSRGTGIYGYTF. CDR3 sequence (DNA): TGTGCCAGCAGCTCCCGGGGGACAGGGATCTATGGCTACACCTTC.